This T cell receptor (beta chain) was recovered during a study of blood T cells in healthy people across ages. Findings of the study overall: Diversity of TCR beta per million T cells declined in a roughly linear way with age. Unsorted PBMCs prevented conclusive naive versus antigen-experienced comparison. Diversity was estimated from one million T cells, and these estimates were considered underestimates.

The CDR3 runs 14 residues. Remarks on this clonotype: Its antigen is not identified.

A second PCR of 7 to 11 cycles used a sample-barcoded 5' primer and a J-beta primer mix. One entry per CDR3 protein, called by TCRdb with MiXCR from the 5' RACE reads. The profile shows about 1,500,000 distinct CDR3 sequences, 28% of them singletons. This sequence was found in a woman in her 30s in good health. The chain is built from TRBV12-3 or TRBV12-4 and TRBJ2-1; D is uncertain. The J call is uncertain, as TRBJ2-7 better fits the DNA end. Material: blood. The chain's CDR3 is CASSPKGSYNEQYF. The CDR3 DNA is TGTGCCAGCAGTCCTAAAGGCTCCTACAATGAGCAGTACTTC.